Ten or more counts support the clone carrying this TCR beta chain. TCRdb passed the RT-PCR reads through MiXCR, listing each CDR3 protein once. This table has over 65,000 distinct CDR3 sequences, around 27% appearing once. The sample is drawn from a study of patients and donors after allogeneic stem cell transplantation. J lost 5 bases, V lost 6 bases, and 6 bases had no gene match. CDR3 length: 14 residues. The chain carries TRBV12-3 or TRBV12-4 and TRBJ1-1; TRBD1 aligns across 10 bases. The sequence was obtained from a human donor who was either an allogeneic HSCT recipient or a stem cell or donor lymphocyte infusion donor (not recorded which). It is not recorded whose cells these are; they may come from a transplant donor. The material sequenced was blood, either unsorted or a sorted T cell fraction (not recorded which). CDR3 loop: CASRDRGMRTEAFF. The DNA of the CDR3 is TGTGCCAGCAGGGACAGGGGGATGAGAACTGAAGCTTTCTTT.